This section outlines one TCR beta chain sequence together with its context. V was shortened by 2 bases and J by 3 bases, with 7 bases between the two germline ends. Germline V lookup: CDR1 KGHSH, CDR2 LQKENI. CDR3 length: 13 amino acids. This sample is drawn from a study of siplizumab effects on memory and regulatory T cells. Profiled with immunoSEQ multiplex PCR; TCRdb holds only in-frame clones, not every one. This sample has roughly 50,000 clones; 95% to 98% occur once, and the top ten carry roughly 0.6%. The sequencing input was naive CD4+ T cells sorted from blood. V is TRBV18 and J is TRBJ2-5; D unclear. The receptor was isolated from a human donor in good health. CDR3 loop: CASSPIREETQYF. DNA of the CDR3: TGTGCCAGCTCACCAATTAGGGAAGAGACCCAGTACTTC.